The clone carrying this TCR beta chain was recorded a few times. Its antigen is still unknown. Blood draws occurred at baseline, cycle 4 day 1, and cycle 7 day 1. The data were taken from a study of OX40 agonist ivuxolimab in advanced cancers. As for the study in general: Patients undergoing dose escalation presented with hepatocellular carcinoma, melanoma, renal cell or head and neck cancer.

Clones were sequenced by immunoSEQ multiplex PCR, and TCRdb holds only the in-frame ones, with some missing. Among approximately 46,000 clones listed, more than 70% were seen once. V gave up 1 base and J gave up 2 bases, with 11 bases separating them. Germline CDR1 and CDR2: SGHRS and YFSETQ. CDR3 length: 15 amino acids. Study-wide findings and caveats: At 0.1-3.0 mg/kg, partial responders had clonal expansion among the lowest observed. Researchers report that CD8+ T cells had, on average, more expanded clones than CD4+.

The TCR comes from an adult with an advanced solid tumor such as melanoma, head and neck, liver or kidney cancer. The sample was CD4+ or CD8+ T cells sorted from blood, taken in a trial of the OX40 agonist ivuxolimab. The chain combines TRBV5-1 with TRBJ2-3; D gene uncertain. This chain's CDR3 is CASSLSGINTDTQYF. CDR3 coding DNA: TGCGCCAGCAGCTTGTCAGGCATCAACACAGATACGCAGTATTTT.